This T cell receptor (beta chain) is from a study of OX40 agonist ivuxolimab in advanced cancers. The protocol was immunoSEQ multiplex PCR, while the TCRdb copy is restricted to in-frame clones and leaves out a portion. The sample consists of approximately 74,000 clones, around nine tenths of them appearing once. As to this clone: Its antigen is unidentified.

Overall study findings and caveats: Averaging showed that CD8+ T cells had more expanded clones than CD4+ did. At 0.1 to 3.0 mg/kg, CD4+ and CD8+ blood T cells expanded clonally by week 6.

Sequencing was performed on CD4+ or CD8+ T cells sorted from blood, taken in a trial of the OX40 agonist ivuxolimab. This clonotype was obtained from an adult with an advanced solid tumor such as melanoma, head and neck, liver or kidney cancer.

The CDR3 loop is CASSQSSGEGTEAFF. In nucleotides, the CDR3 is TGTGCCAGCAGCCAATCCTCAGGGGAGGGGACTGAAGCTTTCTTT. The J gene is TRBJ1-1, the V gene TRBV14; D possibly corresponds to TRBD1 (6 bases). The CDR3 loop spans 15 amino acids. The V end lost 2 bases, the J end lost 5 bases, and 15 bases lay between the germline ends. Germline values: CDR1 SGHDN, CDR2 FVKESK. Variable domain in full (rest from reference TRBV14 and TRBJ1-1): EAGVTQFPSHSVIEKGQTVTLRCDPISGHDNLYWYRRVMGKEIKFLLHFVKESKQDESGMPNNRFLAERTGGTYSTLKVQPAELEDSGVYFCASSQSSGEGTEAFFGQGTRLTVV.